Below, 10 T cell receptor beta chains from the same sample are listed, as sequenced in a study of blood T cell repertoires in COVID-19 (dated by TCRdb to 2018 to 2021). The library was built by means of the immunoSEQ multiplex PCR assay. The immuneACCESS repertoire file appears here via TCRdb, limited to in-frame rearrangements. These files lack a portion of the clones; in checked studies, under half of the deficit traces to unresolved V genes, and the cause of the others is not known. This sample has around 200,000 clones in its table, and around 84% of those were observed once. 3.2% of the sample is in the top ten clones. Sequencing was performed on PBMCs or T cells enriched from blood (not recorded which). The origin of the receptors is a woman aged 25 to 39 who had recovered from COVID-19.

This clone has only one observation. The CDR3 region is CASSPPQGRGTDTQYF. DNA of the CDR3: TGTGCCAGCTCACCACCCCAGGGGAGGGGCACAGATACGCAGTATTTT. The chain uses TRBV18 and TRBJ2-3; possible D gene TRBD2, 7 bases. The CDR3 sequence is 16 residues long. Per germline, CDR1 KGHSH and CDR2 LQKENI. V lost 0 bases to trimming and J lost 1 base, with 11 bases between them. Complete variable domain (other parts from reference TRBV18 and TRBJ2-3): NAGVMQNPRHLVRRRGQEARLRCSPMKGHSHVYWYRQLPEEGLKFMVYLQKENIIDESGMPKERFSAEFPKEGPSILRIQQVVRGDSAAYFCASSPPQGRGTDTQYFGPGTRLTVL.

This clone was counted between two and nine times. The CDR3 DNA follows: TGCGCCAGCAGCCCCGGGACAGGGCGTAATTCACCCCTCCACTTT. Translated: CASSPGTGRNSPLHF. V and J are TRBV4-1 and TRBJ1-6; 9 nucleotides line up with TRBD1. Germline trimming cut 4 bases from V and 6 bases from J; bases unmatched to any gene: 4. CDR1 is MGHRA and CDR2 is YSYEKL in the germline V gene. This CDR3 has 15 residues.

J is TRBJ1-5 and V is TRBV2; D is unresolved. Germline assignment: CDR1 SNHLY and CDR2 FYNNEI. CDR3 length equals 14 residues. The ends were cut back, 3 bases at V and 3 bases at J, with 9 bases in the middle. The CDR3 DNA is TGTGCCAGCAGTGAGTCACAGTCCAATCAGCCCCAGCATTTT. It translates to CASSESQSNQPQHF.

The chain couples TRBV28 to TRBJ1-2; TRBD1 matches 7 bases. From germline, CDR1 is MDHEN and CDR2 SYDVKM. The CDR3 is 17 amino acids. V shed 5 bases and J 4 bases; nucleotides not matched to a gene: 16. The CDR3 loop reads CASSPSTGWAGSYGYTF. The CDR3, as DNA: TGTGCCAGCAGTCCTTCGACAGGGTGGGCGGGAAGCTATGGCTACACCTTC.

V gene TRBV21-1 combines with J gene TRBJ1-4; whether TRBD1, the table's D call, matches the DNA was not checked. TRBV21-1 is deemed a pseudogene. The CDR3 runs 18 residues. For the CDR3, the DNA is TGTGCCAGCAGCAAAACAACTCAGCAACAGGGGGCCCATGAAAAACTGTTTTTT. Translation gives CASSKTTQQQGAHEKLFF.

The gene calls are TRBV5-8 and TRBJ1-5, with 7 bases matching TRBD1. The V gene's germline CDR1 is SGHTS and CDR2 YDEGEE. CDR3 length: 18 residues. The V gene end was trimmed by 3 bases and the J gene end by 0 bases; junction bases not matched to a gene: 12. The CDR3 nucleotides read TGTGCCAGCAGCTGGGGGACAGTTAAAAGTGCTAGCAATCAGCCCCAGCATTTT. Its translation is CASSWGTVKSASNQPQHF. Together with reference TRBV5-8 and TRBJ1-5, the CDR3 gives the full variable domain: EAGVTQSPTHLIKTRGQQATLRCSPISGHTSVYWYQQALGLGLQFLLWYDEGEERNRGNFPPRFSGRQFPNYSSELNVNALELEDSALYLCASSWGTVKSASNQPQHFGDGTRLSIL.

V usage is TRBV25-1 and J usage is TRBJ2-1; the D is unclear. Germline V lookup: CDR1 MGHDK, CDR2 SYGVNS. The CDR3 spans 12 residues. Trimming removed 6 bases at V and 8 bases at J, with 11 bases between. The DNA for the CDR3 is TGTGCCAGCAGACCCCGAGGCGATGAGCAGTTCTTC. It specifies CASRPRGDEQFF.

The chain carries TRBV21-1 and TRBJ2-7; no DNA check was done on the table's D call, TRBD1. TRBV21-1 is shown as a pseudogene. CDR3 length: 16 amino acids. The CDR3 nucleotides are TGTGCCAGCAGCAAAGATCGGGGCTTAGACAGGGACGAGCAGTACTTC. Translation: CASSKDRGLDRDEQYF.

This sequence joins TRBV25-1 and TRBJ1-2, with D possibly matching TRBD1 (5 bases). Trimming stripped 2 bases from V and 0 bases from J, with 7 bases between. Germline V gene data show CDR1 as MGHDK and CDR2 as SYGVNS. This CDR3 has 14 residues. The CDR3 is CASSEPGSNYGYTF. The DNA for the CDR3 is TGTGCCAGCAGTGAACCAGGGTCTAACTATGGCTACACCTTC.

The rearrangement joins TRBV28 to TRBJ1-1; TRBD1 might be the D (5 bases). The germline CDR1 and CDR2 sequences are MDHEN and SYDVKM. V was shortened by 3 bases and J by 3 bases, with 20 bases between the two germline ends. The length of the CDR3 is 17 residues. The CDR3 nucleotides read TGTGCCAGCAGTTTGCCTAACAGGCAGGGAAGGTACACTGAAGCTTTCTTT. It encodes CASSLPNRQGRYTEAFF.